The sequence of this TCR beta chain was determined in a study of low-dose radiotherapy and immunotherapy resistance in tumors. Background on the study: Aspirin 300 mg, taken orally and daily, was given to patients for four cycles from cycle 1 day 1.

This clonotype has ten or more counts. With TRAV- and TRBV-specific primers, first-strand cDNA was made, covering the alpha and beta chains. For amplifying TCRs, the PCR ran for about 22 cycles with Phusion, which was used together with a constant-region primer and the adapter on the V primers. TCRdb reprocessed the reads via MiXCR and lists one record per CDR3 protein. Of more than 50,000 distinct CDR3 sequences listed, about a quarter are singletons. Time point here: after trial treatment. The treatment is: LDRT plus nivolumab, ipilimumab, low-dose cyclophosphamide and aspirin (RACIN trial). Nivolumab, ipilimumab, aspirin, low-dose cyclophosphamide and low-dose radiotherapy were all administered to the donors. V lost 4 bases to trimming and J lost 2 bases; unmatched junction nucleotides: 1. Germline V gene data show CDR1 as SGHRS and CDR2 as YFSETQ. The CDR3 length is 13 residues.

The specimen comprised PBMCs, sampled after low-dose radiotherapy plus immunotherapy. The TCR was taken from a male donor with prostate cancer. V gene TRBV5-1 combines with J gene TRBJ2-7; 9 positions match TRBD2. CDR3 sequence reads: CASSAGGPYEQYF. The CDR3 DNA sequence: TGCGCCAGCAGCGCGGGAGGGCCCTACGAGCAGTACTTC.